A selection of T cell receptor beta chains follows, all from one sample in a study of identical twins. Via MiXCR, TCRdb re-called the 5' RACE reads, giving one row per CDR3 protein. The sample holds around 490,000 distinct CDR3 sequences, about 20% seen once. This sample was shared with a second study, whose subject was yellow fever vaccine responses in identical twins.

Material for sequencing was CD4+ T cells sorted from blood. The receptor source for this set is a woman under 30 in good health. Both conserved end residues are part of each CDR3. Fields, in order: V gene, J gene, clone size, D gene, CDR3 DNA, CDR3 protein. The D gene is left open where the match is weak. Clone size is given for some rows only: seen once, a few or many times, or a class if the clone is expanded.

TRBV6-5,TRBJ1-2,few,NA,TGTGCCAGCAGTTCGACAGGTACTATCGGCTACACCTTC,CASSSTGTIGYTF
TRBV13,TRBJ2-5,NA,TRBD2,TGTGCCAGCAGCCCAGGACTAGCGGGGGGCGAAAAGACCCAGTACTTC,CASSPGLAGGEKTQYF
TRBV11-2,TRBJ2-1,NA,TRBD2,TGTGCCAGCCAGGTGGGAGGGAGGGAGTTTATGGGTTGGAATGAGCAGTTCTTC,CASQVGGREFMGWNEQFF
TRBV5-1,TRBJ2-1,NA,TRBD1,TGCGCCAGCACTGAAGGACAGGGGGCCTATGAGCAGTTCTTC,CASTEGQGAYEQFF
TRBV5-1,TRBJ1-4,NA,NA,TGCGCCAGCAGCACCCAGGGCTCAGTTAATGAAAAACTGTTTTTT,CASSTQGSVNEKLFF
TRBV12-3/TRBV12-4,TRBJ1-5,many,NA,TGTGCCAGCAGATCCGGAGGGGCCAGCAATCAGCCCCAGCATTTT,CASRSGGASNQPQHF
TRBV24-1,TRBJ2-7,NA,NA,TGTGCCACCGTTTCTGGACGCAAATACGAGCAGTACTTC,CATVSGRKYEQYF
TRBV18,TRBJ1-4,NA,TRBD1,TGTGCCAGCTCACCCCCGTTGACAGGGATGAATGAAAAACTGTTTTTT,CASSPPLTGMNEKLFF
TRBV5-1,TRBJ1-1,NA,TRBD1,TGCGCCAGCAGCTGGTCCGGGACAGACATAAATACTGAAGCTTTCTTT,CASSWSGTDINTEAFF
TRBV9,TRBJ2-1,NA,NA,TGTGCCAGCAGCGTAGTCTTCACACATCAGTTCTTC,CASSVVFTHQFF
TRBV3-1,TRBJ1-2,NA,NA,TGTGCCAGCAGCCAAACCAGGAAGACCGGCTACACCTTC,CASSQTRKTGYTF
TRBV5-1,TRBJ2-7,NA,NA,TGCGCCAGCAGCCTTGGGTCTCTAGCGTTGAGCTCCTACGAGCAGTACTTC,CASSLGSLALSSYEQYF
TRBV20-1,TRBJ1-5,few,NA,TGCAGTGCTAGAGACCCTCGACAGCCCTATAGCAATCAGCCCCAGCATTTT,CSARDPRQPYSNQPQHF
TRBV5-1,TRBJ2-1,NA,NA,TGCGCCAGCCTCGGAGGTTCGCTAAACAATGAGCAGTTCTTC,CASLGGSLNNEQFF
TRBV18,TRBJ2-7,NA,TRBD2,TGTGCCAGCTCTCGCCAGCGGGAGGGCCCCATCGAGCAGTACTTC,CASSRQREGPIEQYF
TRBV6-2/TRBV6-3,TRBJ2-3,few,NA,TGTGCCAGCAACCGGCTTAGCACAGATACGCAGTATTTT,CASNRLSTDTQYF
TRBV20-1,TRBJ2-5,few,NA,TGCAGTGCTCGACTAGTTCAGGAGACCCAGTACTTC,CSARLVQETQYF
TRBV3-1,TRBJ2-1,few,NA,TGTGCCAGCAGCCAAGATCGTTCGCGGGAATTCGGCAATGAGCAGTTCTTC,CASSQDRSREFGNEQFF
TRBV6-2/TRBV6-3,TRBJ1-6,NA,TRBD1,TGTGCCAGCAGTCCCAGACAGGGTGGACATAATTCACCCCTCCACTTT,CASSPRQGGHNSPLHF
TRBV5-1,TRBJ2-1,NA,NA,TGCGCCAGCAGCTTAGGGCGGGGATGGCGTGGTGAGCAGTTCTTC,CASSLGRGWRGEQFF